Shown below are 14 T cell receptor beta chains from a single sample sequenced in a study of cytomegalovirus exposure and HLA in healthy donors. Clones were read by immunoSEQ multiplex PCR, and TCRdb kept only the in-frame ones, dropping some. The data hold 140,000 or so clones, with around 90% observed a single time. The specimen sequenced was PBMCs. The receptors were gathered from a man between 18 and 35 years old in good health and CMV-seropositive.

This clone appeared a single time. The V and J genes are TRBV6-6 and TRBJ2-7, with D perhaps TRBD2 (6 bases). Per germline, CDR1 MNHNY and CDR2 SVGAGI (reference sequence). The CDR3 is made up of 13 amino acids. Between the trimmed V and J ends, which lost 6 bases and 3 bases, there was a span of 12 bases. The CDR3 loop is CASSPGSDYEQYF. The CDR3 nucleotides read TGTGCCAGCAGCCCCGGGAGTGACTACGAGCAGTACTTC.

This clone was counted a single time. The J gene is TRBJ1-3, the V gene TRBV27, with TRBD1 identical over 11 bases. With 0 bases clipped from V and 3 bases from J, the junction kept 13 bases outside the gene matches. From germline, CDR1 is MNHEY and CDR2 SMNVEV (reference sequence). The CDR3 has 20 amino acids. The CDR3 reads CASSLSGQGGTGGFGNTIYF. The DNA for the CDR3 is TGTGCCAGCAGTTTATCGGGGCAAGGGGGGACAGGGGGTTTTGGAAACACCATATATTTT.

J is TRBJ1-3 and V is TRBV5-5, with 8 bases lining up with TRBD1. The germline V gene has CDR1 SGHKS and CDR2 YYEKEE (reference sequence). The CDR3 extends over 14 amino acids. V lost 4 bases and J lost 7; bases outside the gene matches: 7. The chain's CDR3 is CASSPGQGGNTIYF. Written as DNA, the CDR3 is TGTGCCAGCAGCCCCGGACAGGGCGGCAACACCATATATTTT.

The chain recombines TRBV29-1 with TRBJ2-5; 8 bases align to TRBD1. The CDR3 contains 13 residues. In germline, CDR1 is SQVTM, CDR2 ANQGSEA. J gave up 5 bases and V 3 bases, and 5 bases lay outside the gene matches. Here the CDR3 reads CSVDTQGAETQYF. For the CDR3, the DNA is TGCAGCGTTGACACTCAGGGGGCGGAGACCCAGTACTTC.

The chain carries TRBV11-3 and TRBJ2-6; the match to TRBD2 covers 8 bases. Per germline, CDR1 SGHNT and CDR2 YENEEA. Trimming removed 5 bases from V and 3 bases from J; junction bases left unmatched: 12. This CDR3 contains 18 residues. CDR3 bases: TGTGCCAGCAGCCTCGGGGGGGCCAGAATCCATGGGGCCAACGTCCTGACTTTC. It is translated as CASSLGGARIHGANVLTF.

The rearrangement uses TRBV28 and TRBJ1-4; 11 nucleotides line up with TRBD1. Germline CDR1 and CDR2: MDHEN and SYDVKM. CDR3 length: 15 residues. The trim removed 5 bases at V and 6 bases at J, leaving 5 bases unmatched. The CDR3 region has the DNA TGTGCCAGCAGTCCCCGGGGACAGGGGGATGAAAAACTGTTTTTT. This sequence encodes CASSPRGQGDEKLFF.

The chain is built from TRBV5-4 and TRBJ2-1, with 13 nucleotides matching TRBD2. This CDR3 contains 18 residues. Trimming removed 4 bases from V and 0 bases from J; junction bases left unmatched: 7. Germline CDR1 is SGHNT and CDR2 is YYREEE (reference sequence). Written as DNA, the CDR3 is TGTGCCAGCAGCCCGACTAGCGGGGGGACCCTCTCCTACAATGAGCAGTTCTTC. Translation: CASSPTSGGTLSYNEQFF.

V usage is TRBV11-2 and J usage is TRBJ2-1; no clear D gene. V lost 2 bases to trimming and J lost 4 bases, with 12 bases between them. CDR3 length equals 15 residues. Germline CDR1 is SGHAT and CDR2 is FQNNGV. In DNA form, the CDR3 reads TGTGCCAGCAGCTTACGGCTAGAATTATACAATGAGCAGTTCTTC. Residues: CASSLRLELYNEQFF.

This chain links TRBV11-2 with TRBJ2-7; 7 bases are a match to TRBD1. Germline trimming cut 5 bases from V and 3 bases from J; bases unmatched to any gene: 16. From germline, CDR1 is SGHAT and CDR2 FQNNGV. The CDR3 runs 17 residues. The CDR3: CASSPRTGPRGNYEQYF. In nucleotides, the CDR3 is TGTGCCAGCAGCCCCCGGACAGGCCCCAGGGGTAACTACGAGCAGTACTTC.

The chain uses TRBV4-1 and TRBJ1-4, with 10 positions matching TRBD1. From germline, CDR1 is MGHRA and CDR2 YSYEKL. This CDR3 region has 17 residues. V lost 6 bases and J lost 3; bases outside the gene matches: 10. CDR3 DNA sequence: TGCGCCAGCAGGTCCGGGACAGGGGTTCGGCCTAATGAAAAACTGTTTTTT. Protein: CASRSGTGVRPNEKLFF.

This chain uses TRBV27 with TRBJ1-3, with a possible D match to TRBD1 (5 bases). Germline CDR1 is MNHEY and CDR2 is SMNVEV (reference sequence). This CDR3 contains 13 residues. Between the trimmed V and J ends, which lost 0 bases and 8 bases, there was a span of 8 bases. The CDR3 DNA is TGTGCCAGCAGTTTATCATCAGGGCACACCATATATTTT. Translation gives CASSLSSGHTIYF.

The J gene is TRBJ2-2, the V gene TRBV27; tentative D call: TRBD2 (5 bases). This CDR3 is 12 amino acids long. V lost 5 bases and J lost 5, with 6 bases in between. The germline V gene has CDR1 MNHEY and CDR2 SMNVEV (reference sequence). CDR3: CASSPGTGELFF. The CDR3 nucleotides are TGTGCCAGCAGTCCGGGGACCGGGGAGCTGTTTTTT.

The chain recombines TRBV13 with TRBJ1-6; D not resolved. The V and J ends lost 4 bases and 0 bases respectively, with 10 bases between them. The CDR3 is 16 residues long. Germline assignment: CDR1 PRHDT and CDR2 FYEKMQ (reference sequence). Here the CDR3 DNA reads TGTGCCAGCAGCTATAACCCGAGCTCCTATAATTCACCCCTCCACTTT. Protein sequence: CASSYNPSSYNSPLHF.

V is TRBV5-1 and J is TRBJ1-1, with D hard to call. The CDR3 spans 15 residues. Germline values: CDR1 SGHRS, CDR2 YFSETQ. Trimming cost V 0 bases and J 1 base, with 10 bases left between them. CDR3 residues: CASSLGPQENTEAFF. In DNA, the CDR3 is TGCGCCAGCAGCTTGGGGCCGCAGGAGAACACTGAAGCTTTCTTT. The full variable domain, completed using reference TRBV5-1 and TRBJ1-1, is KAGVTQTPRYLIKTRGQQVTLSCSPISGHRSVSWYQQTPGQGLQFLFEYFSETQRNKGNFPGRFSGRQFSNSRSEMNVSTLELGDSALYLCASSLGPQENTEAFFGQGTRLTVV.